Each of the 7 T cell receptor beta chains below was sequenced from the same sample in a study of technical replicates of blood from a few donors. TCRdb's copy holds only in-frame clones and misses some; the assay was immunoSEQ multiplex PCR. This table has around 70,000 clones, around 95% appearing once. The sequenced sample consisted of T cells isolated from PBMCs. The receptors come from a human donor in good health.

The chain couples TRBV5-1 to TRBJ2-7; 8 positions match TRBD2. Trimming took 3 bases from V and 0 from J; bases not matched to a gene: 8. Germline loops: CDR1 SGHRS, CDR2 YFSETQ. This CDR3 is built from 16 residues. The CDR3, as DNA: TGCGCCAGCAGCTCACGTCAAACTAGCGGCTCCTACGAGCAGTACTTC. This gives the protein CASSSRQTSGSYEQYF.

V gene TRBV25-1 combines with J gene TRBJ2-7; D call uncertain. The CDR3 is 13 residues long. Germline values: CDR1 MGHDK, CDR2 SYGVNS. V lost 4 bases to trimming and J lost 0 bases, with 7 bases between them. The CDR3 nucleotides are TGTGCCAGCAGTGTTTCGAGCTCCTACGAGCAGTACTTC. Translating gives CASSVSSSYEQYF.

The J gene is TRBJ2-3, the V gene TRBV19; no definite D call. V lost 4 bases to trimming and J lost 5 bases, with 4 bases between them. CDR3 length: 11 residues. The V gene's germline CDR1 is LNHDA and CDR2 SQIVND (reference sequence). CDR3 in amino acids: CASSNGDTQYF. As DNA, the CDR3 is TGTGCCAGTAGTAACGGAGATACGCAGTATTTT.

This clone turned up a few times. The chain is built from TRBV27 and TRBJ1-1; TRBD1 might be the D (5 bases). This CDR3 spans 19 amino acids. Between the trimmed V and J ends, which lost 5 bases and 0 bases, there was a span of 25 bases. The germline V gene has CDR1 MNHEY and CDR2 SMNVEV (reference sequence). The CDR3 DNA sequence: TGTGCCAGCAGTCAATATTCTCATCCCGGGAGACAGATGAACACTGAAGCTTTCTTT. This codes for CASSQYSHPGRQMNTEAFF.

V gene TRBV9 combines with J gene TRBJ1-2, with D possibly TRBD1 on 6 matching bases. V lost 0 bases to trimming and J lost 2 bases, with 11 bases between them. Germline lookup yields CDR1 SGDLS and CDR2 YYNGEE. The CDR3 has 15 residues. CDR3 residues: CASSVASGVNYGYTF. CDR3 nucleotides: TGTGCCAGCAGCGTAGCCTCAGGGGTCAACTATGGCTACACCTTC.

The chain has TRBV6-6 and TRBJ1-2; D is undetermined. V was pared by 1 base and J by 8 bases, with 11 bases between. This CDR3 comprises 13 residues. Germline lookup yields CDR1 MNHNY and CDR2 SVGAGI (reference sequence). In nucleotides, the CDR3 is TGTGCCAGCAGTTACTGGGGAGCAGGCGGCTACACCTTC. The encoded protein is CASSYWGAGGYTF.

In DNA form, the CDR3 reads TGTGCCAGTAGTATTGGGACAGGGTACAATGAGCAGTTCTTC. This codes for CASSIGTGYNEQFF. The gene calls are TRBV19 and TRBJ2-1, with 9 bases identical to TRBD1. CDR3 size: 14 residues. The V segment lost 3 bases and the J segment 4 bases; nucleotides outside the gene matches: 1. The V gene's germline CDR1 is LNHDA and CDR2 SQIVND (reference sequence).